This T cell receptor (beta chain) was recovered during a study of control samples from healthy donors and cancer patients (dated by TCRdb to about 2020). The cysteine opens and the phenylalanine closes a CDR3 of 18 amino acids. Only the CDR3 DNA stays, 54 bases, in frame from base 1. CDR1 SGDLS and CDR2 YYNGEE were looked up in the germline V gene. Germline trimming: 3 bases from V, 0 bases from J; junction bases outside gene matches: 8. Library preparation used the immunoSEQ multiplex PCR assay. In its TCRdb copy, this immuneACCESS table keeps in-frame sequences only and misses some clones. Where compared with another copy, unresolved V genes explain less than half of these, and the others have no known cause. The sample profile shows 70,000 to 85,000 clones; around 80% of them were found once. Approximately 10% of the sample is held by the ten biggest clonotypes. Comment on this clone: Its antigen is not yet known. It has no much larger one-base neighbor in the sample; base qualities were not kept.

The sequence was collected from a man between 60 and 75 years old with head and neck cancer. Material for sequencing was PBMCs. The chain uses TRBV9 and TRBJ2-3, with 12 junctional bases fitting TRBD2. The encoded CDR3 is CASSEGLAGPASTDTQYF. The DNA reads as follows: TGTGCCAGCAGCGAGGGACTAGCGGGCCCTGCTAGCACAGATACGCAGTATTTT. Supplemented by the reference TRBV9 and TRBJ2-3 proteins around the CDR3, the complete variable domain is DSGVTQTPKHLITATGQRVTLRCSPRSGDLSVYWYQQSLDQGLQFLIQYYNGEERAKGNILERFSAQQFPDLHSELNLSSLELGDSALYFCASSEGLAGPASTDTQYFGPGTRLTVL.